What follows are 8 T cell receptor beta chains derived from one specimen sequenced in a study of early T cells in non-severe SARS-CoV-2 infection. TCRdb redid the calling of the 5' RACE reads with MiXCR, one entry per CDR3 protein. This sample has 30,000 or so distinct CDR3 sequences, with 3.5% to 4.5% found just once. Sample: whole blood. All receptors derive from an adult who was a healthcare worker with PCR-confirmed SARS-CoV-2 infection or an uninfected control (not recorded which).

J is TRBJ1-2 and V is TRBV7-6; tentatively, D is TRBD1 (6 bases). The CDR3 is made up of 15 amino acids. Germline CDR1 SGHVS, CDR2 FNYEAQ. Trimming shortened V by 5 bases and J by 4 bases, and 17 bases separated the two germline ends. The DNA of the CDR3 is TGTGCCAGCAGCCTTAGTGGGGACACTTCCTATGGCTACACCTTC. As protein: CASSLSGDTSYGYTF.

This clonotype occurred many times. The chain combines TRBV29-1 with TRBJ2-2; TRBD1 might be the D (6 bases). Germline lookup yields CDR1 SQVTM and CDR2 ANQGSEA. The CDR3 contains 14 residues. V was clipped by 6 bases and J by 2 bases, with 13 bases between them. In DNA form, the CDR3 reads TGCAGCGTCCAGGGGTCCGATAACACCGGGGAGCTGTTTTTT. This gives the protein CSVQGSDNTGELFF.

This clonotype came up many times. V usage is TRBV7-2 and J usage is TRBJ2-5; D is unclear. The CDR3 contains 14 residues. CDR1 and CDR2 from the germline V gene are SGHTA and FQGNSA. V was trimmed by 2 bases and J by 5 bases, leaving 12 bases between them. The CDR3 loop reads CASSLPRQAETQYF. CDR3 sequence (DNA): TGTGCCAGCAGCTTACCGCGGCAGGCCGAGACCCAGTACTTC.

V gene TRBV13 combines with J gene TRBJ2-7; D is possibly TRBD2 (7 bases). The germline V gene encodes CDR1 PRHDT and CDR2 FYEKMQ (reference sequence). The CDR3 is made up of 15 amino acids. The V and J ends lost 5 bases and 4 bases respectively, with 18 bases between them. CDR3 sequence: CASSHRARGGYEQYF. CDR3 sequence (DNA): TGTGCCAGCAGCCACAGGGCGCGGGGAGGGTACGAGCAGTACTTC.

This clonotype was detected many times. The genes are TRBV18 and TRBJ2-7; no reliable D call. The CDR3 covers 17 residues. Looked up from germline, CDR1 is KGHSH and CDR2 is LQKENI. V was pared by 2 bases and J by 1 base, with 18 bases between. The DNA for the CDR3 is TGTGCCAGCTCACCAACAATTCAGGTCGTCGGATCCTACGAGCAGTACTTC. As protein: CASSPTIQVVGSYEQYF.

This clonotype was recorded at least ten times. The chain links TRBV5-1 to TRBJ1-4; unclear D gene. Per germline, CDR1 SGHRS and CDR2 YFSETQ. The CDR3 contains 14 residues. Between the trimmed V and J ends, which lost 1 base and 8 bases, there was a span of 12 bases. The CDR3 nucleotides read TGCGCCAGCAGCTTGTATACTTCAGGAGAAAAACTGTTTTTT. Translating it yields CASSLYTSGEKLFF.

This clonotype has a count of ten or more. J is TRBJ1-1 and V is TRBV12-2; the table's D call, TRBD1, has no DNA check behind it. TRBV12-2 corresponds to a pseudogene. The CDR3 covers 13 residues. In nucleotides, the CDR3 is TGTGCAAGTCGCTTAGGACAGGACACTGAAGCTTTCTTT. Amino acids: CASRLGQDTEAFF.

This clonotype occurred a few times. CDR3 nucleotides: TGCGCCAGCAGCCCGGACAGGGATTCACCCCTCCACTTT. This gives the protein CASSPDRDSPLHF. The J gene is TRBJ1-6, the V gene TRBV5-1; 8 positions agree with TRBD1. The CDR3 has 13 residues. Germline V CDR1 and CDR2: SGHRS, YFSETQ. V lost 4 bases, J lost 8 bases, and 2 bases stayed unmatched.